This paragraph covers one T cell receptor (beta chain) sequence. The data were taken from a study of blood T cell repertoires in COVID-19. Study overall: COVID-19 samples from acute and convalescent phases originated in the United States, Italy and Spain.

The CDR3 has 14 residues. In germline, CDR1 is PRHDT, CDR2 FYEKMQ (reference sequence). The J segment lost 8 bases and the V segment lost 6 bases, leaving 10 bases of the junction unmatched. Original processing notes: The authors estimated nucleated cell counts from reference gene primer amplification. The table came from immunoSEQ multiplex PCR; TCRdb's copy has only in-frame clones and leaves some out. Clone size and V and J calls were adopted from that table, with D and trimming inferred from the DNA. The sample includes under 65,000 clones, just under 90% of them seen just once. The rearrangement joins TRBV13 to TRBJ1-2; 9 nucleotides match TRBD1. Material for sequencing was peripheral blood. This TCR came from a woman aged 55 to 70 with COVID-19, enrolled during active disease. CDR3 coding DNA: TGTGCCAGCAGGGCGACCGGGACAGGGACCGGCTACACCTTC. This gives the protein CASRATGTGTGYTF.